Below, one TCR beta chain is given with its context. The sample belongs to a study of blood T cell repertoires in COVID-19. Germline V gene lookup returns CDR1 SNHLY and CDR2 FYNNEI. With V trimmed by 8 bases and J by 6 bases, 7 bases remained unmatched. The CDR3 length is 13 residues. The Seattle patients, enrolled during active infection, were followed longitudinally. This table comes from immunoSEQ multiplex PCR, and its TCRdb copy is limited to in-frame clones, with some not included. The sample yields about 430,000 clones, roughly 90% seen once. J is TRBJ2-4 and V is TRBV2, with TRBD1 matching 7 bases. The source material was peripheral blood. This TCR came from a man younger than 35 with COVID-19, enrolled during active disease. DNA for the CDR3: TGTGCCAGCGGAGCACAGGGGTTAAACATTCAGTACTTC. Residues: CASGAQGLNIQYF.